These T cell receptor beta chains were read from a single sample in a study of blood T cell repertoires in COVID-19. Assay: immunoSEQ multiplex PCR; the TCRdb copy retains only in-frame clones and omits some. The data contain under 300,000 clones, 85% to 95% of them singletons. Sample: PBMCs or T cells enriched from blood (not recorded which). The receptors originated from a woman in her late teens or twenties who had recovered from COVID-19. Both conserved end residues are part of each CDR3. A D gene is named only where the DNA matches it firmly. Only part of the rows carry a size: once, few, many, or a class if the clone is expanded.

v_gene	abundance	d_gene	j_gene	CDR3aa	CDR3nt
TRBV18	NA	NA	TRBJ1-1	CASSPTGKAEAFF	TGTGCCAGCTCACCCACAGGGAAGGCTGAAGCTTTCTTT
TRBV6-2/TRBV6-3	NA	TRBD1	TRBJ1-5	CASSYTGGDQPQHF	TGTGCCAGCAGTTACACAGGGGGCGATCAGCCCCAGCATTTT
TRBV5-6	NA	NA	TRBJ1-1	CASSPWSGNTEAFF	TGTGCCAGCAGCCCCTGGAGTGGGAACACTGAAGCTTTCTTT
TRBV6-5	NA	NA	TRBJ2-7	CANSARSAGVDEQYF	TGTGCCAACTCTGCAAGATCCGCCGGGGTCGACGAGCAGTACTTC
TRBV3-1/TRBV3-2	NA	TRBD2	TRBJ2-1	CASSERTSGSDEQFF	TGTGCCAGCAGCGAGCGGACTAGCGGGAGCGATGAGCAGTTCTTC
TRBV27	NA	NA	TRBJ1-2	CASSRQLTDNYGYTF	TGTGCCAGCAGTCGGCAGTTGACTGATAACTATGGCTACACCTTC
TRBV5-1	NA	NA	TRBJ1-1	CASSIDGVGAFF	TGCGCCAGCAGTATAGACGGGGTGGGCGCTTTCTTT
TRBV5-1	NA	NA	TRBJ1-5	CASSLDGGFGQPQHF	TGCGCCAGCAGCTTGGATGGGGGCTTTGGTCAGCCCCAGCATTTT
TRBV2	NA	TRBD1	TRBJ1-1	CASRGNLGQSNTEAFF	TGTGCCAGCAGGGGCAACTTGGGACAGAGCAACACTGAAGCTTTCTTT
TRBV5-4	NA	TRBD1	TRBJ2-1	CASSLGIQGPYNEQFF	TGTGCCAGCAGCTTAGGCATACAGGGGCCCTACAATGAGCAGTTCTTC
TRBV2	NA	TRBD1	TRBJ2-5	CASSGDRGRKEETQYF	TGTGCCAGCAGTGGGGACAGGGGGCGGAAAGAAGAGACCCAGTACTTC
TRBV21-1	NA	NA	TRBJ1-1	CARLNSMNTEAFF	TGTGCCAGACTTAATTCCATGAACACTGAAGCTTTCTTT
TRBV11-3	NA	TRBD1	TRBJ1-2	CASTEQGAYGYTF	TGTGCCAGCACCGAACAGGGGGCCTATGGCTACACCTTC
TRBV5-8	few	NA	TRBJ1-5	CASSFGLTAGRPQHF	TGTGCCAGCAGCTTTGGACTAACAGCCGGGCGGCCCCAGCATTTT
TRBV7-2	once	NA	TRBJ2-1	CASSLLIANNEQFF	TGTGCCAGCAGCTTACTGATAGCGAACAATGAGCAGTTCTTC
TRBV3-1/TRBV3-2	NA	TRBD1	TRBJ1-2	CASSRQGADYGYTF	TGTGCCAGCAGCCGACAGGGGGCTGACTATGGCTACACCTTC
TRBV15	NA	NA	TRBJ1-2	CATSRDRGVITHYGYTF	TGTGCCACCAGCAGAGATCGGGGGGTGATTACTCACTATGGCTACACCTTC
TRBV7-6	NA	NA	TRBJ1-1	CASSLASGANTEAFF	TGTGCCAGCAGCTTAGCGAGCGGGGCAAACACTGAAGCTTTCTTT
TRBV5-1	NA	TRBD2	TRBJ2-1	CASSLGTSGFSSYNEQFF	TGCGCCAGCAGCCTTGGGACTAGCGGGTTCAGCTCCTACAATGAGCAGTTCTTC
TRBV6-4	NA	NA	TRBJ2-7	CASPLCRPYKEQYF	TGTGCCAGCCCGCTATGCAGGCCGTACAAGGAGCAGTACTTC
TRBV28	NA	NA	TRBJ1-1	CASSPLRAEAFF	TGTGCCAGCAGTCCCCTCCGCGCTGAAGCTTTCTTT
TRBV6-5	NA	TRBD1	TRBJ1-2	CASSSTGLYGYTF	TGTGCCAGCAGTTCGACAGGGCTCTATGGCTACACCTTC
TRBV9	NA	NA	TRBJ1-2	CASSVAPFSELYGYTF	TGTGCCAGCAGCGTAGCCCCCTTCAGCGAGCTCTATGGCTACACCTTC
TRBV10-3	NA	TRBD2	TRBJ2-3	CAIRDRLAGVADTQYF	TGTGCCATCAGGGACAGACTAGCGGGAGTAGCGGATACGCAGTATTTT
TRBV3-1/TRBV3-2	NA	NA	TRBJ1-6	CASSPLANQGPPLHF	TGTGCCAGCAGCCCTTTAGCCAACCAGGGTCCGCCCCTCCACTTT
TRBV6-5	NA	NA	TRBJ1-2	CASRQDSNYGYTF	TGTGCCAGCAGACAAGACAGTAACTATGGCTACACCTTC
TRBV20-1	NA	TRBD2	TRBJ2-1	CSASPREGLYNEQFF	TGCAGTGCTAGTCCGCGGGAGGGCCTGTACAATGAGCAGTTCTTC
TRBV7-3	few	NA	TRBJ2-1	CASSLNGGSYNEQFF	TGTGCCAGCAGCTTAAACGGCGGCTCCTACAATGAGCAGTTCTTC
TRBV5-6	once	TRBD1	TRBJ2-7	CASSLAPTGVSYEQYF	TGTGCCAGCAGCTTGGCCCCGACAGGGGTTTCCTACGAGCAGTACTTC
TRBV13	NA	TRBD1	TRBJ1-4	CASSGWDRRNEKLFF	TGTGCCAGCAGTGGGTGGGACAGGCGTAATGAAAAACTGTTTTTT
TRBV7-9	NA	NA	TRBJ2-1	CASSLAELNNEQFF	TGTGCCAGCAGCTTAGCGGAGCTTAACAATGAGCAGTTCTTC
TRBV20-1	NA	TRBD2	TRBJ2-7	CSASTPSGGRYEQYF	TGCAGTGCTAGTACTCCTAGCGGGGGAAGATACGAGCAGTACTTC
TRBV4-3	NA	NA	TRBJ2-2	CASSHSTGNTGELFF	TGCGCCAGCAGCCATTCAACAGGGAACACCGGGGAGCTGTTTTTT
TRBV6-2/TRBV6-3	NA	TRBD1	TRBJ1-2	CASSEGQDYGYTF	TGTGCCAGCAGTGAGGGACAGGACTATGGCTACACCTTC
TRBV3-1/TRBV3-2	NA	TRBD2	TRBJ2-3	CASSQDRTSGGGTDTQYF	TGTGCCAGCAGCCAAGACAGGACTAGCGGGGGGGGCACAGATACGCAGTATTTT
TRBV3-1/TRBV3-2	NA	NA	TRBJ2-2	CASSRGTSGELFF	TGTGCCAGCAGCAGAGGAACGTCCGGGGAGCTGTTTTTT
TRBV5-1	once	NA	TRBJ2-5	CASSPYPRAQETQYF	TGCGCCAGCAGCCCCTATCCGCGGGCGCAAGAGACCCAGTACTTC
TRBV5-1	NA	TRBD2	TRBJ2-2	CASSLLSSGYTGELFF	TGCGCCAGCAGCTTGTTGTCTAGCGGATACACCGGGGAGCTGTTTTTT
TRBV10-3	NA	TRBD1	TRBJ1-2	CAISPIQGDYGYTF	TGTGCCATCAGTCCGATACAGGGGGACTATGGCTACACCTTC
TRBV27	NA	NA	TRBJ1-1	CASSLRTYTEAFF	TGTGCCAGCAGTTTACGTACATACACTGAAGCTTTCTTT
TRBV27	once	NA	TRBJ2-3	CASSLSVLAGTQYF	TGTGCCAGCAGTTTATCGGTCCTTGCGGGTACGCAGTATTTT
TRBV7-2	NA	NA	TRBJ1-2	CASSLGSRGYGYTF	TGTGCCAGCAGCTTAGGGAGCAGGGGATATGGCTACACCTTC
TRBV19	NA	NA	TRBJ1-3	CASGGFTGGNTIYF	TGTGCCAGTGGGGGGTTTACGGGTGGAAACACCATATATTTT
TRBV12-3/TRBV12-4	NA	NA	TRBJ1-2	CASSLRGRGYTF	TGTGCCAGCAGTTTAAGAGGGAGGGGCTACACCTTC
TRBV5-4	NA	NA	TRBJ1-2	CASSLRTSSNYGYTF	TGTGCCAGCAGCTTGCGTACTAGCTCTAACTATGGCTACACCTTC
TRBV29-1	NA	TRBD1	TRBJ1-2	CSAHLGQDYGYTF	TGCAGCGCGCACCTCGGACAGGACTATGGCTACACCTTC
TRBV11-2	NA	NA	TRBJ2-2	CASSLGQANTGELFF	TGTGCCAGCAGCTTAGGACAGGCCAACACCGGGGAGCTGTTTTTT
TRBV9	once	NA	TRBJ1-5	CASSVVHDGESNQPQHF	TGTGCCAGCAGCGTAGTTCATGACGGGGAGAGCAATCAGCCCCAGCATTTT
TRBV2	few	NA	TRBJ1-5	CASSPTGRGQPQHF	TGTGCCAGCAGCCCTACAGGTAGGGGTCAGCCCCAGCATTTT
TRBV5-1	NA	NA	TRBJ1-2	CASRPDRNYGYTF	TGCGCCAGCAGACCCGACAGGAACTATGGCTACACCTTC
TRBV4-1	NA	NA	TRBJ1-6	CASSQDSRVRGNSPLHF	TGCGCCAGCAGCCAAGACTCGAGGGTGCGGGGGAATTCACCCCTCCACTTT
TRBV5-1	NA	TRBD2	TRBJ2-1	CASSSGRLAGLDSYNEQFF	TGCGCCAGCAGCTCCGGACGACTAGCGGGTCTAGACTCCTACAATGAGCAGTTCTTC
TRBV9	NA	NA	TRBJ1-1	CASSVEGYGLMNTEAFF	TGTGCCAGCAGCGTAGAAGGATACGGACTCATGAACACTGAAGCTTTCTTT
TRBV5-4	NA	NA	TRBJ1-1	CASSSSWGVDTEAFF	TGTGCCAGCAGCTCCTCATGGGGGGTAGACACTGAAGCTTTCTTT
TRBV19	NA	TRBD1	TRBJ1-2	CVSRDRDGIRGYTF	TGTGTGTCCCGGGACAGGGACGGTATTCGAGGCTACACCTTC
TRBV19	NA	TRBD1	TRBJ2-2	CASSYRTGAGGELFF	TGTGCCAGTAGCTATCGGACAGGGGCGGGCGGGGAGCTGTTTTTT
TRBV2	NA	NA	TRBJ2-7	CASSEGLPSSYEQYF	TGTGCCAGCAGTGAAGGACTTCCTAGCTCCTACGAGCAGTACTTC